This T cell receptor (beta chain) derives from a study of immune characteristics of hereditary and idiopathic chronic pancreatitis. Some background on the complete study: The study profiled local pancreatic immune cells and TCRbeta repertoires in hereditary and idiopathic chronic pancreatitis compared with control organ donor pancreases. TCRbeta sequencing was performed on roughly 5 control pancreases, seven or eight hereditary chronic pancreatitis pancreases and roughly 6 idiopathic chronic pancreatitis pancreases. Minimal in vitro experimental manipulation of pancreas-infiltrating T cells was the reason the gDNA-based approach was selected. The research as a whole found: Chronic pancreatitis caused by alcohol use was not included in the study. Both chronic pancreatitis groups showed significantly increased TCRbeta repertoire diversity and reduced clonality versus controls. Hereditary and idiopathic chronic pancreatitis differed in Vbeta-Jbeta gene family usage, including TRBV10, TRBV19, TRBV23 and TRBV5. Numbers of productive TCR rearrangements correlated positively with disease severity scores among some 13 chronic pancreatitis patients. Because patient tissue could be obtained only at the time of TPIAT, immune findings may have been influenced by differences in disease duration.

Compared with germline, V lacks 4 bases and J lacks 6 bases; bases without a gene match: 11. The germline V gene gives CDR1 as MNHEY and CDR2 as SVGAGI. From cysteine to phenylalanine, the CDR3 is 15 amino acids long. Only the CDR3 DNA stays, 45 bases, in frame from base 1. Receptor amplification or capture employed the immunoSEQ multiplex PCR assay. The TCRbeta CDR3 region and adjacent sequences were amplified and sequenced from pancreatic genomic DNA. In the source study's methods: Productive clonality and productive rearrangement counts were measured along with repertoire diversity, which was expressed as a mean normalized Shannon-Wiener index. The nonparametric Mann-Whitney U test was used to compare repertoire metrics between controls and chronic pancreatitis. A shared clonotype was defined as a CDR3beta sequence with the same amino acid composition and length across subjects. TCRdb's version of the immuneACCESS table is confined to in-frame rearrangements and falls short of the full clone set. An unresolved V gene accounts for under half of the shortfall where checked; the remainder is of unknown origin. For V, J and clone size, that table is used; D and trimming come from the DNA. The sample yields some 15,000 clones; around 79% were counted once. The top ten clones comprise approximately 15% of the sample.

Patients undergoing total pancreatectomy with islet autotransplantation (TPIAT) were the source of the chronic pancreatitis pancreas tissue. None of the chronic pancreatitis patients included in the study had a known history of diabetes. For TCRbeta sequencing, genomic DNA was extracted directly from bulk pancreas tissue, without T cell sorting. Pancreas tissues were collected consecutively from patients and organ donors at two US centers. Worth noting for this clone: Which antigen it targets is not known. No base quality information exists; no much larger clone differs at one position.

This TCR derives from a human donor with chronic pancreatitis. The chain joins TRBV6-5 to TRBJ1-1, and TRBD1 aligns with 7 junction nucleotides. Sequences were obtained from pancreas tissue with hereditary chronic pancreatitis. The nucleotide sequence is TGTGCCAGCAGTTCGAATAGACAGGGCTGGCCTGAAGCTTTCTTT. It encodes CASSSNRQGWPEAFF.